These 30 T cell receptor beta chains came from one sample sequenced in a study of vaccination effects on CD4 cells after COVID-19. Their antigens remain unidentified. Clones were sequenced by immunoSEQ multiplex PCR, and TCRdb holds only the in-frame ones, with some missing. The data show some 15,000 clones, with over 70% seen just once and 15% to 20% held by the top ten. Before sequencing took place, the ViraFEST assay used viral peptide pools to expand antigen-specific CD4+ T cells. Cells that had been cultured for 9 to 10 days were the source of isolated CD4+ T cells. This person caught SARS-CoV-2 sometime from March to December 2020, and PCR testing confirmed the infection. Everyone in the study got two shots of either the BNT162b2 or mRNA-1273 vaccine. The sample in question was CD4+ T cells from PBMCs cultured with SARS-CoV-2 spike peptides, obtained after COVID-19 vaccination. The source is a human donor who had a prior SARS-CoV-2 infection.

The J gene is TRBJ2-7, the V gene TRBV6-5; 10 nucleotides agree with TRBD2. The CDR3 extends over 14 amino acids. Trimming cost V 6 bases and J 7 bases; bases outside gene matches: 9. Per the germline V gene, CDR1 is MNHEY and CDR2 is SVGAGI. The CDR3 DNA is TGTGCCAGCAGCACTTTAGCGGGGGGTTGGGAGCAGTACTTC. Translating gives CASSTLAGGWEQYF.

The CDR3: CASRLTVFSYEQYF. The CDR3 nucleotides are TGTGCCAGCAGATTGACAGTGTTCTCCTACGAGCAGTACTTC. V is TRBV6-5 and J is TRBJ2-7, with a weak D call TRBD1 (5 bases). From germline, CDR1 is MNHEY and CDR2 SVGAGI. This CDR3 has 14 amino acids. Trimming took 6 bases from V and 0 from J, leaving 12 bases between them.

V and J are TRBV6-2 or TRBV6-3 and TRBJ2-1; 7 bases align to TRBD1. The CDR3 is 14 residues long. Germline assignment: CDR1 MNHEY and CDR2 SVGEGT. With 6 bases clipped from V and 7 bases from J, the junction kept 9 bases outside the gene matches. CDR3 nucleotides: TGTGCCAGCAGCGACAGGGCAGTTTGGAATGAGCAGTTCTTC. Translation: CASSDRAVWNEQFF.

The J gene is TRBJ2-3, the V gene TRBV6-5; no reliable D call. Trimming removed 3 bases at V and 0 bases at J, with 10 bases between. In germline, CDR1 is MNHEY, CDR2 SVGAGI. This CDR3 region has 15 residues. The CDR3 spells CASSYGMSSTDTQYF. The DNA of the CDR3 is TGTGCCAGCAGTTATGGCATGTCTAGCACAGATACGCAGTATTTT.

The V and J genes are TRBV4-2 and TRBJ1-1; 11 bases are a match to TRBD1. Germline V gene sequence: CDR1 LGHNA, CDR2 YNFKEQ. This CDR3 is 15 amino acids long. The J segment lost 6 bases and the V segment lost 0 bases, leaving 3 bases of the junction unmatched. CDR3 bases: TGTGCCAGCAGCCAAGAAGGGACAGGGGGGTCTGAAGCTTTCTTT. It is translated as CASSQEGTGGSEAFF.

The chain couples TRBV10-3 to TRBJ2-7, with D hard to call. The CDR3 length is 13 residues. CDR1 and CDR2 from the germline V gene are ENHRY and SYGVKD. Trimming stripped 6 bases from V and 0 bases from J, with 9 bases between. CDR3 amino acids: CAIRTGTSYEQYF. Written as DNA, the CDR3 is TGTGCCATCAGAACTGGTACCTCCTACGAGCAGTACTTC.

The chain couples TRBV7-8 to TRBJ1-2, with TRBD1 as a possible D gene (6 bases). CDR3 length: 13 residues. Per the germline V gene, CDR1 is SGHVS and CDR2 is FQNEAQ. Trimming cost V 1 base and J 8 bases, with 11 bases left between them. The CDR3 loop reads CASSLVGAGGYTF. Written as DNA, the CDR3 is TGTGCCAGCAGCTTAGTGGGGGCTGGAGGCTACACCTTC. Complete variable domain (other parts from reference TRBV7-8 and TRBJ1-2): GAGVSQSPRYKVAKRGQDVALRCDPISGHVSLFWYQQALGQGPEFLTYFQNEAQLDKSGLPSDRFFAERPEGSVSTLKIQRTQQEDSAVYLCASSLVGAGGYTFGSGTRLTVV.

The chain carries TRBV5-6 and TRBJ2-3; D gene unclear. There are 12 residues in the CDR3. Germline V gene sequence: CDR1 SGHDT, CDR2 YYEEEE. V was trimmed by 0 bases and J by 6 bases, leaving 5 bases between them. CDR3 sequence (DNA): TGTGCCAGCAGCTTGGGGTGGGATACGCAGTATTTT. This translates into CASSLGWDTQYF.

The rearrangement links TRBV5-4 to TRBJ2-1; 7 nucleotides match TRBD1. The CDR3 runs 15 residues. The germline CDR1 and CDR2 sequences are SGHNT and YYREEE (reference sequence). With V trimmed by 4 bases and J by 15 bases, 19 bases remained unmatched. In nucleotides, the CDR3 is TGTGCCAGCAGCCCAGGGGGTTTAACCGGGACAGACTGGTTCTTC. Translating gives CASSPGGLTGTDWFF.

This chain uses TRBV9 with TRBJ1-3; D remains unclear. V shed 0 bases and J shed 2 bases, with 3 bases lying between them. This CDR3 region has 13 residues. Germline lookup yields CDR1 SGDLS and CDR2 YYNGEE. Here the CDR3 reads CASSVDPGNTIYF. The CDR3 coding sequence is TGTGCCAGCAGCGTAGACCCTGGAAACACCATATATTTT.

This CDR3 reads CASQRGSNTEAFF. The CDR3 DNA reads as TGCGCCAGCCAAAGGGGGTCGAACACTGAAGCTTTCTTT. The genes are TRBV5-1 and TRBJ1-1, with D possibly TRBD1 on 6 matching bases. Germline V gives CDR1 SGHRS, CDR2 YFSETQ. The CDR3 loop spans 13 amino acids. V was clipped by 7 bases and J by 1 base, with 11 bases between them.

In its sample, this clone was seen once. The chain carries TRBV18 and TRBJ2-5; a possible D gene is TRBD1 (5 bases). Germline CDR1 and CDR2: KGHSH and LQKENI. The V gene lost 2 bases and the J gene lost 1 base, with 11 bases spanning the gap. CDR3 size: 15 residues. CDR3 region: CASSPGARGQETQYF. The CDR3 nucleotides are TGTGCCAGCTCACCAGGGGCAAGAGGCCAAGAGACCCAGTACTTC.

The gene calls are TRBV7-2 and TRBJ2-1; no definite D call. Between the trimmed V and J ends, which lost 5 bases and 8 bases, there was a span of 10 bases. Looked up from germline, CDR1 is SGHTA and CDR2 is FQGNSA. CDR3 length: 12 residues. The CDR3 sequence is CASSKRRDEQFF. CDR3 nucleotide sequence: TGTGCCAGCAGCAAGAGAAGGGATGAGCAGTTCTTC.

This clone has just a few counts. The chain uses TRBV5-4 and TRBJ1-2; D not certain. The CDR3 spans 15 residues. V dropped 0 bases and J dropped 1 base, with 10 bases sitting between them. Germline V gene lookup returns CDR1 SGHNT and CDR2 YYREEE (reference sequence). For the CDR3, the DNA is TGTGCCAGCAGCTTGGCCTCGAAGGGTAACTATGGCTACACCTTC. Protein product: CASSLASKGNYGYTF.

The CDR3 region is CASSSGQGWSYEQYF. As DNA, the CDR3 is TGCGCCAGCAGCTCTGGACAGGGGTGGTCCTACGAGCAGTACTTC. This chain connects TRBV5-1 to TRBJ2-7; 9 positions agree with TRBD1. Germline values: CDR1 SGHRS, CDR2 YFSETQ. CDR3 length: 15 amino acids. Germline trimming cut 3 bases from V and 1 base from J; bases unmatched to any gene: 5.

This clone was detected once. The V and J genes are TRBV28 and TRBJ1-2; D ambiguous. The CDR3 extends over 13 amino acids. Germline CDR1 and CDR2: MDHEN and SYDVKM. The ends were cut back, 7 bases at V and 8 bases at J, with 17 bases in the middle. In nucleotides, the CDR3 is TGTGCCAGCACTCGAGGGTCGTCTAGAGGCTACACCTTC. Its protein product is CASTRGSSRGYTF.

The rearrangement joins TRBV27 to TRBJ2-5, with 9 bases lining up with TRBD2. CDR1 is MNHEY, CDR2 SMNVEV, per germline (reference sequence). CDR3 length: 13 amino acids. With 8 bases clipped from V and 5 bases from J, the junction kept 6 bases outside the gene matches. DNA for the CDR3: TGTGCCAGCGGGGGACTAGCTCGGGAGACCCAGTACTTC. As protein: CASGGLARETQYF.

The sample holds a few counts of this clone. Written as DNA, the CDR3 is TGCGCCAGCAGCCATCAGGGACGAAACTATGGCTACACCTTC. Its translation: CASSHQGRNYGYTF. The chain uses TRBV4-1 and TRBJ1-2, with D perhaps TRBD1 (5 bases). CDR1 is MGHRA, CDR2 YSYEKL, per germline. The CDR3 contains 14 residues. Trimming left V 3 bases short and J 2 bases short, with 10 bases between.

The chain combines TRBV4-1 with TRBJ1-1; the D gene is possibly TRBD1 (6 bases). CDR3 length equals 16 residues. CDR1 is MGHRA, CDR2 YSYEKL, per germline. The V and J ends lost 4 bases and 1 base respectively, with 16 bases between them. This chain's CDR3 is CASSPPPGASNTEAFF. In DNA form, the CDR3 reads TGCGCCAGCAGCCCCCCGCCGGGGGCCTCGAACACTGAAGCTTTCTTT.

This chain joins TRBV6-5 and TRBJ2-5; 8 bases are a match to TRBD1. The CDR3 consists of 13 residues. Trimming took 6 bases from V and 5 from J; bases not matched to a gene: 5. Germline V gene sequence: CDR1 MNHEY, CDR2 SVGAGI. The CDR3 here is CASRAGGVETQYF. In nucleotides, the CDR3 is TGTGCCAGCAGGGCAGGGGGCGTGGAGACCCAGTACTTC.

The chain combines TRBV27 with TRBJ1-1; D remains ambiguous. The CDR3 extends over 14 amino acids. V gave up 0 bases and J gave up 4 bases, with 9 bases separating them. The germline V gene has CDR1 MNHEY and CDR2 SMNVEV (reference sequence). CDR3 DNA: TGTGCCAGCAGTTTATCCACAGTGTCCACTGAAGCTTTCTTT. It encodes CASSLSTVSTEAFF.

The genes are TRBV7-2 and TRBJ2-3; D not certain. V dropped 3 bases and J dropped 2 bases, with 6 bases sitting between them. Germline V lookup: CDR1 SGHTA, CDR2 FQGNSA. This CDR3 spans 13 amino acids. The CDR3 DNA is TGTGCCAGCAGCTTCATGTTCACAGATACGCAGTATTTT. Its protein product is CASSFMFTDTQYF.

The chain links TRBV10-2 to TRBJ1-3; D ambiguous. The CDR3 runs 13 residues. Looked up from germline, CDR1 is WSHSY and CDR2 is SAAADI. Trimming took off 8 bases at V and 0 bases at J, with 8 bases between the two ends. The CDR3 protein is CASGWDSGNTIYF. CDR3 DNA sequence: TGCGCCAGCGGATGGGACTCTGGAAACACCATATATTTT.

The J gene is TRBJ2-5, the V gene TRBV7-9; 12 bases map to TRBD2. The length of the CDR3 is 16 residues. Germline V gene lookup returns CDR1 SEHNR and CDR2 FQNEAQ (reference sequence). V lost 4 bases to trimming and J lost 5 bases; unmatched junction nucleotides: 8. The CDR3 DNA is TGTGCCAGCAGCTGGAGAAGACTAGCGGGAGATGAGACCCAGTACTTC. Its protein product is CASSWRRLAGDETQYF. Looking up the rest from reference TRBV7-9 and TRBJ2-5 gives the full variable domain: DTGVSQNPRHKITKRGQNVTFRCDPISEHNRLYWYRQTLGQGPEFLTYFQNEAQLEKSRLLSDRFSAERPKGSFSTLEIQRTEQGDSAMYLCASSWRRLAGDETQYFGPGTRLLVL.

The chain combines TRBV7-2 with TRBJ2-1; D may be TRBD2 (6 bases). V shed 3 bases and J shed 5 bases, with 11 bases lying between them. CDR1 is SGHTA, CDR2 FQGNSA, per germline. CDR3 size: 14 residues. The CDR3 sequence is CASSLDYGDNEQFF. The CDR3 region has the DNA TGTGCCAGCAGCTTGGACTACGGGGACAATGAGCAGTTCTTC. Supplemented by reference TRBV7-2 and TRBJ2-1, the full variable domain reads GAGVSQSPSNKVTEKGKDVELRCDPISGHTALYWYRQSLGQGLEFLIYFQGNSAPDKSGLPSDRFSAERTGGSVSTLTIQRTQQEDSAVYLCASSLDYGDNEQFFGPGTRLTVL.

The chain combines TRBV5-4 with TRBJ2-5; 14 positions agree with TRBD2. Trimming took 4 bases from V and 2 from J; bases not matched to a gene: 4. The CDR3 covers 16 residues. Looked up from germline, CDR1 is SGHNT and CDR2 is YYREEE (reference sequence). In nucleotides, the CDR3 is TGTGCCAGCAGCCGGACTAGCGGGGGGCTACAAGAGACCCAGTACTTC. Translation gives CASSRTSGGLQETQYF.

This chain joins TRBV6-6 and TRBJ2-2; D is ambiguous. V dropped 8 bases and J dropped 0 bases, with 13 bases sitting between them. The CDR3 is 15 amino acids. In germline, CDR1 is MNHNY, CDR2 SVGAGI (reference sequence). The CDR3 DNA follows: TGTGCCAGCTCATGGATACCTGCGAACACCGGGGAGCTGTTTTTT. Translating it yields CASSWIPANTGELFF.

The chain employs TRBV6-6 and TRBJ2-5; D is perhaps TRBD2 (6 bases). Germline V gene lookup returns CDR1 MNHNY and CDR2 SVGAGI (reference sequence). This CDR3 has 11 amino acids. The ends were cut back, 6 bases at V and 7 bases at J, with 9 bases in the middle. DNA for the CDR3: TGTGCCAGCAGCCGAGCGGGGACCCAGTACTTC. This translates into CASSRAGTQYF.

CDR3 residues: CASSIYISGMYTEAFF. The CDR3, as DNA: TGTGCCAGTAGTATTTATATCTCGGGGATGTACACTGAAGCTTTCTTT. This chain uses TRBV19 with TRBJ1-1; D is unclear. V was cut by 3 bases and J by 3 bases, with 17 bases left in between. Germline-derived CDR1 and CDR2 are LNHDA and SQIVND (reference sequence). This CDR3 is 16 amino acids long.

The chain combines TRBV6-5 with TRBJ1-2; D is unclear. Germline CDR1 and CDR2: MNHEY and SVGAGI. The CDR3 covers 12 residues. V was trimmed by 5 bases and J by 11 bases, leaving 15 bases between them. This CDR3 reads CASSRGWEGYTF. CDR3 nucleotide sequence: TGTGCCAGCAGTCGCGGATGGGAAGGGTACACCTTC.